The 20 T cell receptor beta chains reported below all come from one sample, sequenced in a study of T cells after yellow fever vaccination. TCRdb re-analysed the 5' RACE reads in MiXCR, keeping a single row per CDR3 protein. The sample has about 320,000 distinct CDR3 sequences; about 10% are singletons. The sample in question was CD4+ T cells sorted from PBMCs, obtained 45 days after the yellow fever booster vaccination. These TCRs come from a man aged 18 to 30 who received the YFV17D yellow fever vaccine.

This clonotype was seen only a few times. The chain employs TRBV5-4 and TRBJ2-1; D might be TRBD2 (6 bases). This CDR3 spans 14 amino acids. Germline lookup yields CDR1 SGHNT and CDR2 YYREEE (reference sequence). With 2 bases removed from V and 3 bases from J, the gap between germline ends came to 9 bases. The CDR3 DNA sequence: TGTGCCAGCAGCTTCGGCGGGGACTACAATGAGCAGTTCTTC. It translates to CASSFGGDYNEQFF.

This chain uses TRBV20-1 with TRBJ2-3, with 8 nucleotides matching TRBD2. Germline lookup yields CDR1 DFQATT and CDR2 SNEGSKA (reference sequence). This CDR3 spans 14 amino acids. V trimming: 3 bases; J trimming: 2 bases; junction bases outside the gene matches: 4. The CDR3: CSASRGGPTDTQYF. Here the CDR3 DNA reads TGCAGTGCTAGCCGGGGGGGCCCCACAGATACGCAGTATTTT.

This chain uses TRBV28 with TRBJ2-6; a weak D match, TRBD1 (6 bases). The CDR3 length is 15 residues. Per germline, CDR1 MDHEN and CDR2 SYDVKM. V shed 8 bases and J shed 0 bases, with 11 bases lying between them. The CDR3 nucleotides read TGTGCCAGCCAACAGGGTAGCTCTGGGGCCAACGTCCTGACTTTC. It yields the protein CASQQGSSGANVLTF.

The gene calls are TRBV20-1 and TRBJ1-6; TRBD1 might be the D (6 bases). V lost 6 bases, J lost 9 bases, and 21 bases lay in between. The germline CDR1 and CDR2 sequences are DFQATT and SNEGSKA (reference sequence). The CDR3 is 15 residues long. CDR3 amino acids: CSAPRRDRRASPLHF. CDR3 sequence (DNA): TGCAGTGCCCCCCGTCGAGACAGGCGCGCTTCACCCCTCCACTTT.

This clonotype was counted a few times. The CDR3 DNA reads as TGTGCCAGCAGCCAGGAACCTCGGGATGGCTATGGCTACACCTTC. Its protein product is CASSQEPRDGYGYTF. The chain combines TRBV3-1 with TRBJ1-2; D not resolved. The CDR3 is made up of 15 amino acids. The germline CDR1 and CDR2 sequences are LGHDT and YNNKEL (reference sequence). V lost 3 bases and J lost 4, with 15 bases in between.

The V and J genes are TRBV11-2 and TRBJ1-1; the match to TRBD1 covers 7 bases. The CDR3 is 12 amino acids. The germline CDR1 and CDR2 sequences are SGHAT and FQNNGV. The J segment lost 11 bases and the V segment lost 0 bases, leaving 3 bases of the junction unmatched. DNA for the CDR3: TGTGCCAGCAGCTTAGACAGGGGGAGGGCTTTCTTT. It specifies CASSLDRGRAFF.

This clonotype was counted at least ten times. The chain joins TRBV28 to TRBJ1-1; the D is unclear. Germline V gene lookup returns CDR1 MDHEN and CDR2 SYDVKM. This CDR3 contains 13 residues. V was trimmed by 8 bases and J by 0 bases, leaving 10 bases between them. CDR3 DNA: TGTGCCAGCGTCCGCTGGCTGAACACTGAAGCTTTCTTT. Its protein product is CASVRWLNTEAFF.

This clonotype was observed a handful of times. The rearrangement links TRBV20-1 to TRBJ2-3; 8 nucleotides agree with TRBD2. The CDR3 sequence is 13 residues long. Germline V lookup: CDR1 DFQATT, CDR2 SNEGSKA (reference sequence). V dropped 3 bases and J dropped 6; count of bases not matched to a gene: 5. CDR3 loop: CSASGGAGDTQYF. As DNA, the CDR3 is TGCAGTGCTAGCGGGGGGGCCGGGGATACGCAGTATTTT.

In this sample, this clonotype turned up a few times. V usage is TRBV5-1 and J usage is TRBJ2-7; D gene uncertain. Trimming stripped 0 bases from V and 2 bases from J, with 9 bases between. The V gene's germline CDR1 is SGHRS and CDR2 YFSETQ. The CDR3 totals 14 residues. CDR3 protein: CASSLDIPAYEQYF. The CDR3 bases are TGCGCCAGCAGCTTGGACATACCAGCCTACGAGCAGTACTTC.

This chain uses TRBV6-6 with TRBJ1-5; D remains unclear. Germline loops: CDR1 MNHNY, CDR2 SVGAGI (reference sequence). The CDR3 has 12 residues. Trimming removed 7 bases from V and 5 bases from J, with 9 bases in between. The CDR3 DNA follows: TGTGCCAGCAAAGGGATCGATCAGCCCCAGCATTTT. Translated: CASKGIDQPQHF.

This clonotype appeared a few times. The rearrangement links TRBV5-1 to TRBJ2-7, with 8 bases that match TRBD1. Per germline, CDR1 SGHRS and CDR2 YFSETQ. CDR3 size: 15 residues. With V trimmed by 3 bases and J by 3 bases, 8 bases remained unmatched. The CDR3 coding sequence is TGCGCCAGCAGCTACCCGGACAGGGATGTCTACGAGCAGTACTTC. It specifies CASSYPDRDVYEQYF.

The chain is built from TRBV18 and TRBJ1-4, with D tentatively TRBD1 (5 bases). Per the germline V gene, CDR1 is KGHSH and CDR2 is LQKENI. The ends were cut back, 2 bases at V and 6 bases at J, with 10 bases in the middle. CDR3 length: 14 residues. The CDR3 reads CASSPYTRDEKLFF. CDR3 DNA: TGTGCCAGCTCACCATATACCAGGGATGAAAAACTGTTTTTT. The whole variable domain, filled in from reference TRBV18 and TRBJ1-4, reads NAGVMQNPRHLVRRRGQEARLRCSPMKGHSHVYWYRQLPEEGLKFMVYLQKENIIDESGMPKERFSAEFPKEGPSILRIQQVVRGDSAAYFCASSPYTRDEKLFFGSGTQLSVL.

The rearrangement joins TRBV10-3 to TRBJ2-6; no definite D call. The V end lost 7 bases, the J end lost 0 bases, and 13 bases lay between the germline ends. The CDR3 is 16 residues long. Per germline, CDR1 ENHRY and CDR2 SYGVKD. In DNA, the CDR3 is TGTGCCATCACCCGGTTCCCGATCTCTGGGGCCAACGTCCTGACTTTC. This codes for CAITRFPISGANVLTF.

This clonotype occurred many times. The V call is TRBV6-2 or TRBV6-3, the J call TRBJ2-7, with D perhaps TRBD1 or TRBD2 (5 bases each). The CDR3 runs to 16 residues. The germline V gene has CDR1 MNHEY and CDR2 SVGEGT. V dropped 0 bases and J dropped 3 bases, with 15 bases sitting between them. The CDR3 DNA is TGTGCCAGCAGTTACTCGGGGTTGGGACCCCGCTACGAGCAGTACGTC. Amino acid sequence: CASSYSGLGPRYEQYV.

This clonotype was seen repeatedly, ten times or more. DNA for the CDR3: TGTGCCAGCAGCTTAGCGGGGTCAGGATATAATGAAAAACTGTTTTTT. Its protein is CASSLAGSGYNEKLFF. The J gene is TRBJ1-4, the V gene TRBV7-2; D is uncertain. V lost 0 bases, J lost 4 bases, and 12 bases lay in between. This CDR3 region has 16 residues. Germline CDR1 is SGHTA and CDR2 is FQGNSA.

V and J are TRBV6-2 or TRBV6-3 and TRBJ2-7; D is perhaps TRBD1 or TRBD2 (5 bases each). There are 14 residues in the CDR3. The V gene's germline CDR1 is MNHEY and CDR2 SVGEGT. Trimming removed 7 bases from V and 3 bases from J, with 16 bases in between. CDR3 region: CASTDGAAGYEQYV. CDR3 coding DNA: TGTGCCAGCACCGACGGGGCAGCCGGCTACGAGCAGTACGTC.

The V and J genes are TRBV7-2 and TRBJ1-5; TRBD1 might be the D (5 bases). Trimming took 1 base from V and 7 from J, leaving 8 bases between them. The CDR3 has 13 residues. Per the germline V gene, CDR1 is SGHTA and CDR2 is FQGNSA. The CDR3 is CASSLVRGQPQHF. CDR3 in DNA: TGTGCCAGCAGCTTAGTTCGGGGCCAGCCCCAGCATTTT.

The chain links TRBV6-2 or TRBV6-3 to TRBJ2-1; 8 positions agree with TRBD2. Germline-derived CDR1 and CDR2 are MNHEY and SVGEGT. CDR3 length: 16 amino acids. Germline trimming cut 5 bases from V and 6 bases from J; bases unmatched to any gene: 12. The DNA for the CDR3 is TGTGCCAGCAGTCCCCTTGACGGGGGGGCCTTCAATGAGCAGTTCTTC. Translated: CASSPLDGGAFNEQFF.

This clonotype was counted at least ten times. The chain combines TRBV6-2 or TRBV6-3 with TRBJ1-1; D perhaps matches TRBD1 (5 bases). The length of the CDR3 is 13 residues. CDR1 and CDR2 (germline): MNHEY, SVGEGT. Between the trimmed V and J ends, which lost 6 bases and 4 bases, there was a span of 12 bases. The CDR3 sequence: CASRLMGGTEAFF. The DNA for the CDR3 is TGTGCCAGCAGATTGATGGGGGGCACTGAAGCTTTCTTT.

The chain joins TRBV4-1 to TRBJ1-5; D remains ambiguous. The CDR3 has 17 amino acids. The germline CDR1 and CDR2 sequences are MGHRA and YSYEKL. V was clipped by 0 bases and J by 0 bases, with 12 bases between them. The CDR3 nucleotides are TGCGCCAGCAGCCAAGATCCCATGTCCGCTAGCAATCAGCCCCAGCATTTT. Translated, it gives CASSQDPMSASNQPQHF.